This paragraph reports one T cell receptor (beta chain). This specimen comes from a study of blood T cell repertoires in COVID-19. Germline loops: CDR1 SGHDN, CDR2 FVKESK. V shed 0 bases and J shed 7 bases, with 10 bases lying between them. The CDR3 is made up of 13 amino acids. The authors' processing: Reference gene primers were amplified, and this amplification served to estimate nucleated cell counts. Only in-frame clones appear in the TCRdb table, and some are missing; sequencing was by immunoSEQ multiplex PCR. That table gives V, J and clone size, and the DNA gave D and trimming. The sample includes roughly 300,000 clones, about four fifths of them seen just once.

The chain has TRBV14 and TRBJ2-7; D is unclear. Sequenced material: peripheral blood. The TCR originated in a woman aged 45-60 years who had recovered from COVID-19. The CDR3 here is CASSQDLRVEQYF. In DNA form, the CDR3 reads TGTGCCAGCAGCCAAGATCTACGGGTAGAGCAGTACTTC.